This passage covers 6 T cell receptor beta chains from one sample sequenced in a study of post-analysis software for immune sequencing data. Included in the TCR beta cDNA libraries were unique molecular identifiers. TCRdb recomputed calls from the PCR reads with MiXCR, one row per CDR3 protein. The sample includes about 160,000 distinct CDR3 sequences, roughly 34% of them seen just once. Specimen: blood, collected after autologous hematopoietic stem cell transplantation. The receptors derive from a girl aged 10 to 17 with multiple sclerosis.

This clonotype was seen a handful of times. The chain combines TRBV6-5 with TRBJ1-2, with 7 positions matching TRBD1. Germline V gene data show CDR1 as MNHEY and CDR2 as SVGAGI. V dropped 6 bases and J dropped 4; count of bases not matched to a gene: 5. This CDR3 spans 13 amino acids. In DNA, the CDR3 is TGTGCCAGCAGCCCGGGACAGAGCTATGGCTACACCTTC. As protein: CASSPGQSYGYTF.

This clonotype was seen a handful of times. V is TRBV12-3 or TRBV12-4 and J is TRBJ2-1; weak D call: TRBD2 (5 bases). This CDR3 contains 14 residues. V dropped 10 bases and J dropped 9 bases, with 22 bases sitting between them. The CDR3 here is CATDQLPGKGEQFF. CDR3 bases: TGTGCCACCGACCAACTACCGGGGAAGGGTGAGCAGTTCTTC.

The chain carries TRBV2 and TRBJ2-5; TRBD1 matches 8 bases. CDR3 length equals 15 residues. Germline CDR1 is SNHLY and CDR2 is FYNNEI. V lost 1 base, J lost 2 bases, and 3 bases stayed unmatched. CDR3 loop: CASSEEGQVQETQYF. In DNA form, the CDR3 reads TGTGCCAGCAGTGAAGAGGGACAGGTTCAAGAGACCCAGTACTTC.

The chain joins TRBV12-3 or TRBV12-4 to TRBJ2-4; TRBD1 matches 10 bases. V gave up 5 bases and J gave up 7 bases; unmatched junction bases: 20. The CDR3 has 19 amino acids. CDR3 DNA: TGTGCCAGCAGTCCAAATCCCGCTATAGGGGACAGGGGTTGGAACATTCAGTACTTC. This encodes CASSPNPAIGDRGWNIQYF.

The CDR3 protein is CASSPEGRNTDTQYF. CDR3 DNA: TGCGCCAGCAGCCCGGAGGGCAGGAACACAGATACGCAGTATTTT. The rearrangement joins TRBV5-1 to TRBJ2-3; the D gene is possibly TRBD2 (6 bases). This CDR3 is built from 15 residues. The V end lost 4 bases, the J end lost 2 bases, and 14 bases lay between the germline ends. Germline V gives CDR1 SGHRS, CDR2 YFSETQ.

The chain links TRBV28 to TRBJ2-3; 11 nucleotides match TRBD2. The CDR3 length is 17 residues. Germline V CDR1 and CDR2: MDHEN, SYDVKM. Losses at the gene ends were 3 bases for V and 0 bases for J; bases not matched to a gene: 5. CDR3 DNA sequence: TGTGCCAGCAGTTTGCCGACTAGCGGGATTAGCACAGATACGCAGTATTTT. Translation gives CASSLPTSGISTDTQYF. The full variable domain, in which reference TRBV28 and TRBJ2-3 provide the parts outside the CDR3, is DVKVTQSSRYLVKRTGEKVFLECVQDMDHENMFWYRQDPGLGLRLIYFSYDVKMKEKGDIPEGYSVSREKKERFSLILESASTNQTSMYLCASSLPTSGISTDTQYFGPGTRLTVL.